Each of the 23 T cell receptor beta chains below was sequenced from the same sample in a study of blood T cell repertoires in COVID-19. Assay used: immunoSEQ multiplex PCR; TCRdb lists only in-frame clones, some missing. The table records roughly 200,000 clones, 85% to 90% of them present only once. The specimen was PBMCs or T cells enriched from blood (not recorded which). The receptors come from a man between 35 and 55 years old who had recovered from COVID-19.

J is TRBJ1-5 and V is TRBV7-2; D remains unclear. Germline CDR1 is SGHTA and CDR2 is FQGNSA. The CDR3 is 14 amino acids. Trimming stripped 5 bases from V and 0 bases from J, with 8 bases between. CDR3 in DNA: TGTGCCAGCAGCCTCTACTATAGCAATCAGCCCCAGCATTTT. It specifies CASSLYYSNQPQHF.

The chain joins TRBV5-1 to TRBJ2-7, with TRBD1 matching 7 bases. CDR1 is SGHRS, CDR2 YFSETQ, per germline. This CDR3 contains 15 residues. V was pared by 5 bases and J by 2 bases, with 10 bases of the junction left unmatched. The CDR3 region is CASSRGQVNAYEQYF. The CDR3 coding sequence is TGCGCCAGCAGTCGAGGACAGGTTAACGCCTACGAGCAGTACTTC.

This CDR3 reads CASTGLSTDTQYF. The CDR3 coding sequence is TGTGCCAGCACGGGACTCTCTACAGATACGCAGTATTTT. The rearrangement links TRBV6-5 to TRBJ2-3; tentative D call: TRBD2 (6 bases). The CDR3 extends over 13 amino acids. Germline assignment: CDR1 MNHEY and CDR2 SVGAGI. V dropped 7 bases and J dropped 3 bases, with 11 bases sitting between them.

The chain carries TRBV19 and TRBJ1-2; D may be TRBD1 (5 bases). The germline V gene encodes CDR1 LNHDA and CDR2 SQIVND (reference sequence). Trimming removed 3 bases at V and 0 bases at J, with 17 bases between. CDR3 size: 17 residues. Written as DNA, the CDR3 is TGTGCCAGTAGTATGGCAGGGTTTAATTTAGCTAACTATGGCTACACCTTC. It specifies CASSMAGFNLANYGYTF.

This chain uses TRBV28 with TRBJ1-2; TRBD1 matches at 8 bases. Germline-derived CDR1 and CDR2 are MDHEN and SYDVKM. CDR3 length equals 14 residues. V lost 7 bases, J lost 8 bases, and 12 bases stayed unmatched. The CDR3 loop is CASNQDRVSLGYTF. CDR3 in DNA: TGTGCCAGCAACCAGGACAGGGTCTCTCTCGGCTACACCTTC.

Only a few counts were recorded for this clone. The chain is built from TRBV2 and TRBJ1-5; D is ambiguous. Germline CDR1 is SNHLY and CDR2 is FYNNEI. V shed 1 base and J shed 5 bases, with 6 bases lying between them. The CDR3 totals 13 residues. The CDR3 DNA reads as TGTGCCAGCAGTGAAGGCAAGCATCAGCCCCAGCATTTT. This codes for CASSEGKHQPQHF.

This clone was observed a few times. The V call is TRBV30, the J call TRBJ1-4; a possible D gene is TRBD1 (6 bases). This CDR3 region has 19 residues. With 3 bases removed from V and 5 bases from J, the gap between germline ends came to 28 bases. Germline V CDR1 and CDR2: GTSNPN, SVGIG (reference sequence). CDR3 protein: CAWRDTRDTRALTNEKLFF. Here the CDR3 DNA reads TGTGCCTGGAGGGATACCCGGGACACTCGAGCTTTAACGAATGAAAAACTGTTTTTT.

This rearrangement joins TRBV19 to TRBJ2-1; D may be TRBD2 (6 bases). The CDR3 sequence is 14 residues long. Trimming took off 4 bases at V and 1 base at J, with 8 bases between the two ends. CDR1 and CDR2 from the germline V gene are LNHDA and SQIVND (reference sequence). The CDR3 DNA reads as TGTGCCAGTAGTAGTGGGACTTCCTACAATGAGCAGTTCTTC. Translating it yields CASSSGTSYNEQFF.

CDR3 nucleotide sequence: TGCGCCAGCAGCTTGTCAGGACAGGGGCACGAGCAGTACTTC. Amino acid sequence: CASSLSGQGHEQYF. This sequence joins TRBV5-1 and TRBJ2-7, with 9 bases aligning to TRBD1. Looked up from germline, CDR1 is SGHRS and CDR2 is YFSETQ. The CDR3 consists of 14 residues. V dropped 1 base and J dropped 5; count of bases not matched to a gene: 4.

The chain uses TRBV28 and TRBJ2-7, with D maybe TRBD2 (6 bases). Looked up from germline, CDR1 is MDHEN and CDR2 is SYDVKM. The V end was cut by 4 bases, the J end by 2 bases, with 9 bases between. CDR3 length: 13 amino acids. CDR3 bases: TGTGCCAGCAGTTCCGGACTAACCTACGAGCAGTACTTC. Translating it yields CASSSGLTYEQYF. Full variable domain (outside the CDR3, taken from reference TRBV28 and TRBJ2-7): DVKVTQSSRYLVKRTGEKVFLECVQDMDHENMFWYRQDPGLGLRLIYFSYDVKMKEKGDIPEGYSVSREKKERFSLILESASTNQTSMYLCASSSGLTYEQYFGPGTRLTVT.

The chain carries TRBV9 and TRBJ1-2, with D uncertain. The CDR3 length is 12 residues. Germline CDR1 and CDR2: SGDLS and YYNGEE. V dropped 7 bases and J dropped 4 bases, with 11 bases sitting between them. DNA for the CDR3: TGTGCCAGCGGACTTGCTCCCTATGGCTACACCTTC. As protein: CASGLAPYGYTF.

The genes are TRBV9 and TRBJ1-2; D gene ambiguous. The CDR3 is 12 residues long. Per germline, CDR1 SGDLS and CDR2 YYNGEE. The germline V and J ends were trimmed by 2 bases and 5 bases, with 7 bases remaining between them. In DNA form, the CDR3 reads TGTGCCAGCAGCGTCGGAGAGTATGGCTACACCTTC. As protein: CASSVGEYGYTF.

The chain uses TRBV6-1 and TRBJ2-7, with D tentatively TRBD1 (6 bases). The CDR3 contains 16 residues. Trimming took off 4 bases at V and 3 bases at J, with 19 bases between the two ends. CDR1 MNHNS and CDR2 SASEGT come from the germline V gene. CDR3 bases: TGTGCCAGCAGTGCCCCGACAGGTACCCTAGGCTACGAGCAGTACTTC. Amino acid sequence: CASSAPTGTLGYEQYF.

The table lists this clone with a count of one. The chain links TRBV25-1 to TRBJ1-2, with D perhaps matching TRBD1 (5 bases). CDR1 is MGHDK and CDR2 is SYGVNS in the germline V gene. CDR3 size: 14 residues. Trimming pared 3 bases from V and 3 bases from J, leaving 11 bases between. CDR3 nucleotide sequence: TGTGCCAGCAGTGACTCAGGGTCTTACTATGGCTACACCTTC. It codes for CASSDSGSYYGYTF.

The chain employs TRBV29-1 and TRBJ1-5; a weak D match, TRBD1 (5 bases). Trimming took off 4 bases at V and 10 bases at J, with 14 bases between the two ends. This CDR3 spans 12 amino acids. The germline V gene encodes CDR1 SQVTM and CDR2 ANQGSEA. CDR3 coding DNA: TGCAGCGTTGGAGATGGAGGGGTCCCCCAGCATTTT. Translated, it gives CSVGDGGVPQHF. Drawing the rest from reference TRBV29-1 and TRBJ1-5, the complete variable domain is SAVISQKPSRDICQRGTSLTIQCQVDSQVTMMFWYRQQPGQSLTLIATANQGSEATYESGFVIDKFPISRPNLTFSTLTVSNMSPEDSSIYLCSVGDGGVPQHFGDGTRLSIL.

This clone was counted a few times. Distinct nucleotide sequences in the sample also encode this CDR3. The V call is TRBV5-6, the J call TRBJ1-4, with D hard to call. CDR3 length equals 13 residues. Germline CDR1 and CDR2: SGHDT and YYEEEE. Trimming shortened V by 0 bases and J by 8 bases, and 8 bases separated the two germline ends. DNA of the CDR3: TGTGCCAGCAGCTTGGGAGGGTTCGAAAAACTGTTTTTT. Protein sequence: CASSLGGFEKLFF.

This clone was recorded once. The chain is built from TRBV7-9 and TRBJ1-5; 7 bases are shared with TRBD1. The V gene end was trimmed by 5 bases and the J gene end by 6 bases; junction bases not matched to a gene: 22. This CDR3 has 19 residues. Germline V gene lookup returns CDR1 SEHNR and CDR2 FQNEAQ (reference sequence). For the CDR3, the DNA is TGTGCCAGCAGCCCCGGGGGTGGTCAGGGGGAAATGTCTTCTCAGCCCCAGCATTTT. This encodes CASSPGGGQGEMSSQPQHF.

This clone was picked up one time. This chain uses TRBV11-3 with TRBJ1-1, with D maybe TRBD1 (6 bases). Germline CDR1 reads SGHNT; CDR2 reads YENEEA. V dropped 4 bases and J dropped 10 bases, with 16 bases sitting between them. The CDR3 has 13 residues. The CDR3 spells CASSSRDTGGAFF. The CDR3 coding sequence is TGTGCCAGCAGCTCTCGGGACACCGGAGGAGCTTTCTTT.

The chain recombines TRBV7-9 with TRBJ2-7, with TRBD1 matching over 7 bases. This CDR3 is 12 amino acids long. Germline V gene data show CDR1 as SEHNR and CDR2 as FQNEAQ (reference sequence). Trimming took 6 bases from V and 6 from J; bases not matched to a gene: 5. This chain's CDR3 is CASSSRTGEQYF. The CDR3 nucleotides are TGTGCCAGCAGTAGCCGGACAGGCGAGCAGTACTTC.

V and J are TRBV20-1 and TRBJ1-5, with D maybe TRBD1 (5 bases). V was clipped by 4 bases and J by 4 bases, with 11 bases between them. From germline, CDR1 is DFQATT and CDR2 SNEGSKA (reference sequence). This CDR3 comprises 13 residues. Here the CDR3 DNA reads TGCAGTGCTAATGAACAGGTTAATCAGCCCCAGCATTTT. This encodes CSANEQVNQPQHF.

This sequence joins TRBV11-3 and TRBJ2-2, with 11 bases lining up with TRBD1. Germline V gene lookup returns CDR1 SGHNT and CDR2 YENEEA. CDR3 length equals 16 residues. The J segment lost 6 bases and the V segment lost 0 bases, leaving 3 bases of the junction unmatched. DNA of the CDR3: TGTGCCAGCAGCTTAGATCTGGGACAGGGGGCCGGGGAGCTGTTTTTT. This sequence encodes CASSLDLGQGAGELFF.

The CDR3 nucleotides read TGTGCCATCAGTGAGTCGGGGGGGCCTTACAATGAGCAGTTCTTC. Translated: CAISESGGPYNEQFF. The chain couples TRBV10-3 to TRBJ2-1, with a weak D call TRBD2 (7 bases). The germline CDR1 and CDR2 sequences are ENHRY and SYGVKD. This CDR3 region has 15 residues. Trimming removed 0 bases at V and 4 bases at J, with 10 bases between.

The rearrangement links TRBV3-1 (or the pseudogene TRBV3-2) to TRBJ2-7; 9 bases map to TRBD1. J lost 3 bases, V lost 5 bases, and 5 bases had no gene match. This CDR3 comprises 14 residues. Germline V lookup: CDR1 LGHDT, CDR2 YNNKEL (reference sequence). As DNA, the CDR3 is TGTGCCAGCAGCGATGACAGGGGGTTCTACGAGCAGTACTTC. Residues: CASSDDRGFYEQYF.